The 11 T cell receptor beta chains listed next were all sequenced from one sample in a study of cytomegalovirus exposure and HLA in healthy donors. Vbeta (60) and Jbeta (13) primers were used in the PCR. TCRdb's table, derived via immunoSEQ multiplex PCR, lists solely in-frame clones and lacks some. The table records about 100,000 clones, under 80% of them present only once. The sequencing input was PBMCs. All receptors come from a man in his forties in good health and CMV-seropositive.

The chain recombines TRBV29-1 with TRBJ1-1; no definite D call. Germline lookup yields CDR1 SQVTM and CDR2 ANQGSEA. The length of the CDR3 is 13 residues. V was cut by 5 bases and J by 1 base, with 11 bases left in between. The CDR3 sequence: CSVLTEANTEAFF. CDR3 DNA sequence: TGCAGCGTTTTAACAGAAGCGAACACTGAAGCTTTCTTT.

The chain has TRBV7-6 and TRBJ2-5; weak D call: TRBD2 (6 bases). Matching the DNA end better, TRBJ2-7 makes the J call doubtful. This CDR3 contains 17 residues. Germline lookup yields CDR1 SGHVS and CDR2 FNYEAQ. The CDR3 DNA follows: TGTGCCAGCAGCTTAGTGGGTACGGGGGTCGGATCCTACGAGCAGTACTTC. Encoded protein: CASSLVGTGVGSYEQYF.

The V call is TRBV5-1, the J call TRBJ1-1; 8 nucleotides match TRBD1. This CDR3 has 14 residues. The trim removed 3 bases at V and 0 bases at J, leaving 1 base unmatched. Germline CDR1 and CDR2: SGHRS and YFSETQ. In nucleotides, the CDR3 is TGCGCCAGCAGCTGGGGACAGGTGAACACTGAAGCTTTCTTT. Its translation: CASSWGQVNTEAFF. Drawing the rest from reference TRBV5-1 and TRBJ1-1, the complete variable domain is KAGVTQTPRYLIKTRGQQVTLSCSPISGHRSVSWYQQTPGQGLQFLFEYFSETQRNKGNFPGRFSGRQFSNSRSEMNVSTLELGDSALYLCASSWGQVNTEAFFGQGTRLTVV.

The count of this clone is one. This sample also contains other DNA sequences that code for the same CDR3. In DNA form, the CDR3 reads TGTGCCAGCAGCGTAGAAGGGACAGGGGTTGGGAACACCATATATTTT. Translated, it gives CASSVEGTGVGNTIYF. The chain employs TRBV9 and TRBJ1-3, with TRBD1 matching 10 bases. CDR1 is SGDLS, CDR2 YYNGEE, per germline. This CDR3 has 16 amino acids. V shed 0 bases and J 7 bases; nucleotides not matched to a gene: 7.

V is TRBV29-1 and J is TRBJ2-7, with TRBD1 matching 9 bases. This CDR3 spans 11 amino acids. Trimming removed 7 bases from V and 9 bases from J; junction bases left unmatched: 7. The germline CDR1 and CDR2 sequences are SQVTM and ANQGSEA. CDR3 protein: CSGLQGAGQYF. CDR3 nucleotide sequence: TGCAGCGGTCTACAGGGGGCAGGGCAGTACTTC.

The chain recombines TRBV7-2 with TRBJ2-7, with TRBD2 identical over 13 bases. The CDR3 has 17 residues. Germline-derived CDR1 and CDR2 are SGHTA and FQGNSA. Trimming at V came to 5 bases and at J to 4 bases, leaving 11 bases not matched to a gene. CDR3 sequence (DNA): TGTGCCAGCAGCCAAGGGACTAGCGGGACTTACTTGTACGAGCAGTACTTC. It encodes CASSQGTSGTYLYEQYF.

This rearrangement joins TRBV6-5 to TRBJ2-1, with TRBD2 as a possible D gene (5 bases). This CDR3 spans 13 amino acids. Germline CDR1 MNHEY, CDR2 SVGAGI. The V end was cut by 2 bases, the J end by 6 bases, with 8 bases between. CDR3: CASSYQRGNEQFF. For the CDR3, the DNA is TGTGCCAGCAGTTACCAACGGGGCAATGAGCAGTTCTTC.

V and J are TRBV4-1 and TRBJ1-2; 7 bases are a match to TRBD1. The CDR3 is 16 amino acids. Germline assignment: CDR1 MGHRA and CDR2 YSYEKL. V lost 0 bases to trimming and J lost 7 bases; unmatched junction nucleotides: 11. The chain's CDR3 is CASSQDDRTGARGYTF. The DNA of the CDR3 is TGCGCCAGCAGCCAAGATGATCGAACAGGGGCGCGTGGCTACACCTTC.

This sequence joins TRBV6-1 and TRBJ2-5; D perhaps matches TRBD2 (5 bases). The DNA end is more similar to TRBJ2-7, so the J call may be wrong. Germline assignment: CDR1 MNHNS and CDR2 SASEGT. This CDR3 has 13 residues. The CDR3 loop reads CASRSVRAYEQYF. CDR3 sequence (DNA): TGTGCCAGTAGGTCCGTGCGGGCCTACGAGCAGTACTTC.

The chain employs TRBV7-2 and TRBJ1-1, with a tentative D call TRBD1 (6 bases). CDR1 and CDR2 (germline): SGHTA, FQGNSA. Trimming pared 4 bases from V and 1 base from J, leaving 10 bases between. The CDR3 length is 14 residues. CDR3: CASSSTGSNTEAFF. CDR3 nucleotide sequence: TGTGCCAGCAGCTCTACAGGGTCGAACACTGAAGCTTTCTTT.

This clone was detected only a few times. V usage is TRBV2 and J usage is TRBJ2-4, with a tentative D call TRBD2 (6 bases). CDR1 is SNHLY, CDR2 FYNNEI, per germline. The V end was cut by 6 bases, the J end by 7 bases, with 16 bases between. The CDR3 runs to 14 residues. The CDR3 coding sequence is TGTGCCAGCAGCCAGGACCGGGCGGGGAACATTCAGTACTTC. Translation: CASSQDRAGNIQYF.